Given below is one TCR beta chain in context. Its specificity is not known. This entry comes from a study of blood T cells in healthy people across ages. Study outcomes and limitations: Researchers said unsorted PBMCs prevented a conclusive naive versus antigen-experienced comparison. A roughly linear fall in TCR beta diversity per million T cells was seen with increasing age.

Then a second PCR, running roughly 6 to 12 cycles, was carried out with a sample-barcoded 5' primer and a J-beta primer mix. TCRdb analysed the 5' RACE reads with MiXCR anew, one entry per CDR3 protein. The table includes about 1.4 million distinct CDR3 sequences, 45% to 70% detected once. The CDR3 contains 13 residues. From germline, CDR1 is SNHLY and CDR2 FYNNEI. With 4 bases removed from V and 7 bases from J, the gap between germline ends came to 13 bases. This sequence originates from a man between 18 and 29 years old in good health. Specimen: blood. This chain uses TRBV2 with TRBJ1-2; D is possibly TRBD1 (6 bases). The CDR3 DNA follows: TGTGCCAGCAGTGGGACAGAGATGGGTGGCTACACCTTC. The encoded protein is CASSGTEMGGYTF.